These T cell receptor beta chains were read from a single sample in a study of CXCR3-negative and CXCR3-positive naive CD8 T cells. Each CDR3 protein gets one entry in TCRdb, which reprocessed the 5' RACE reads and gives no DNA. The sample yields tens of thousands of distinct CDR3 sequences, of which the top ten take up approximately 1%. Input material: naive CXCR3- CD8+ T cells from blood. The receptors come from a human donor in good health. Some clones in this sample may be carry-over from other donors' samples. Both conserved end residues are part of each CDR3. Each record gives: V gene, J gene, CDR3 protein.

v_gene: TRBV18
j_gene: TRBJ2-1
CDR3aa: CASSPLTSGRNEQFF

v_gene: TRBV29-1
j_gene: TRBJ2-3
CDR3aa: CSVEGGLAGQLASTDSQYF

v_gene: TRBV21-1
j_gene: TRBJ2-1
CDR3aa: CASSKHRYYNEQFF

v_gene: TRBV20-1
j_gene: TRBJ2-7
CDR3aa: CSAEPWLGGSSYEQYF

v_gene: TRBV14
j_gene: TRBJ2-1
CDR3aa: CARETVRGYNEQFF

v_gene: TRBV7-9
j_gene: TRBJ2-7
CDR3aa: CATWGQGVPYEQYF

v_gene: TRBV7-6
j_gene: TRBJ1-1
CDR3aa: CASSFGGTNTEAFF

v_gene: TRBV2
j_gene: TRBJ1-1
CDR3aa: CASSERDRGFSEAFF

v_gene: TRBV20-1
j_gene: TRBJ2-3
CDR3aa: CSARALGGHMADTQYF

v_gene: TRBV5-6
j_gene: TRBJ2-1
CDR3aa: CASRRQGNEQFF

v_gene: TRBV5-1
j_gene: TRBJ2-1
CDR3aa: CASSSPGTGRMDEQFF

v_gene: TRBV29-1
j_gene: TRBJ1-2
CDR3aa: CSVEAGTPNYGYTF

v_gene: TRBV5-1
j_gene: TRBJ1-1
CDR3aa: CASSLLTVRTEAFF

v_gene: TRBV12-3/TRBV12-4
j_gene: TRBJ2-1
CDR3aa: CASSAPGHPYNEQFF

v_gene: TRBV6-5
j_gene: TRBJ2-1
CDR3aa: CASSYRWDRTSSYNEQFF

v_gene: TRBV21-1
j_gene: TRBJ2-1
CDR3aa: CASSKVRTSGYLCYNEQFF

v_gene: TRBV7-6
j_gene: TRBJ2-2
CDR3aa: CASSLTFAGELFF

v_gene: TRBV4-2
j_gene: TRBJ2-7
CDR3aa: CASSQDSGTADEQYF

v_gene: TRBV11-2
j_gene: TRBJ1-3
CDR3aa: CASSYQGVISGNTIYF

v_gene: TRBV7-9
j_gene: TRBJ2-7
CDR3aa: CASSLLAGGWEQYF

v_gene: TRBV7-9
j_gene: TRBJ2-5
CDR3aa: CASSSLTLQRDGEETQYF

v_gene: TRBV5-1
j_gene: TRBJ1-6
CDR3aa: CASSYGDRSSYNSPLHF

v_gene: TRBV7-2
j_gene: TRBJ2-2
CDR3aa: CASSFTTGLGTTNTGELFF

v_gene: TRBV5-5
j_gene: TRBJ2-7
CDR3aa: CASSFGTLSFEQYF

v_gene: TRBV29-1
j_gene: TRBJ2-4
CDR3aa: CSVWRENIQYF

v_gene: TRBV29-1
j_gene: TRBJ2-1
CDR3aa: CSVVIRGTEQFF

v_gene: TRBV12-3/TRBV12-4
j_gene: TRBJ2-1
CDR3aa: CASSPRERGPVHEQFF

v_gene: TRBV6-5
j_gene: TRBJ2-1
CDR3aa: CASSYHLPGTAPYNEQFF

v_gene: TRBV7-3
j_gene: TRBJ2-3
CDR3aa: CASSLRLAGAITDTQYF

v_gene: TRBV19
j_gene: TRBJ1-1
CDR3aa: CASSIGQVPNTEAFF

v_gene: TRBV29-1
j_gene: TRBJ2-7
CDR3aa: CSALFGAEQYF